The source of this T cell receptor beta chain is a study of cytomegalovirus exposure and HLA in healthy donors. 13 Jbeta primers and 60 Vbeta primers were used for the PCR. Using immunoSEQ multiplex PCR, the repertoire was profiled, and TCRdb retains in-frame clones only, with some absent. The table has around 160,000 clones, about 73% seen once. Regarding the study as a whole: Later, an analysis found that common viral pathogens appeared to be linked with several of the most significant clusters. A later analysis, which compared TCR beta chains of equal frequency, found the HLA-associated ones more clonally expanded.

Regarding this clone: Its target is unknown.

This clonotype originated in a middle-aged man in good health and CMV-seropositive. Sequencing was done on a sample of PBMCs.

This CDR3 is CASTGTGTKEQYF. CDR3 nucleotide sequence: TGTGCCTCTACCGGGACAGGGACGAAGGAGCAGTACTTC. The V and J genes are TRBV19 and TRBJ2-7; 9 nucleotides align to TRBD1. Germline V CDR1 and CDR2: LNHDA, SQIVND (reference sequence). With 11 bases clipped from V and 7 bases from J, the junction kept 12 bases outside the gene matches. The CDR3 length is 13 residues.